The source of this TCR beta chain is a study of blood T cells in healthy people across ages. Study-wide results and limits: Getting older went along with TCR beta diversity per million T cells dropping roughly linearly.

Note on this clonotype: The target antigen is unknown.

V shed 5 bases and J shed 1 base, with 15 bases lying between them. CDR1 is PRHDT, CDR2 FYEKMQ, per germline (reference sequence). This CDR3 is 15 amino acids long. The second PCR ran about 6 to 11 cycles with a sample-barcoded 5' primer and J-beta primers. MiXCR, run by TCRdb on the 5' RACE reads, gives a single entry per CDR3 protein. Of around 1,000,000 distinct CDR3 sequences in the sample, 25% were seen once. This same sample was also part of a study on T cells of mothers and their children. From that study: All RNA that had been extracted was used for cDNA synthesis at approximately 1.5 ug per 15 ul. Slightly higher, non-significant overlap characterized related mother-child pairs relative to unrelated pairs.

The TCR comes from a girl aged 2 to 10 in good health. The material sequenced was blood. The chain recombines TRBV13 with TRBJ2-7; D could derive from TRBD1 or TRBD2 (5 bases each). The CDR3 protein is CASSGRDDSSYEQYF. The DNA of the CDR3 is TGTGCCAGCAGCGGCCGGGACGACTCTTCCTACGAGCAGTACTTC.